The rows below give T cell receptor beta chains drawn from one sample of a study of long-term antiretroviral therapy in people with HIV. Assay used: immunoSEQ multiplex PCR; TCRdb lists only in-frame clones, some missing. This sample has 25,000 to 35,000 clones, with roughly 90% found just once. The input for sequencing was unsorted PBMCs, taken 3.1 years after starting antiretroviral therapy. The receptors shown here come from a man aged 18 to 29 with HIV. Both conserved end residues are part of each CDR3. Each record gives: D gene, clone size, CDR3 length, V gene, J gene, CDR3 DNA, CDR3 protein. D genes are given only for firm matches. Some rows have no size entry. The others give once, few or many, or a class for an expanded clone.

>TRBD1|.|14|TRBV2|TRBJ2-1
TGTGCCAGCTACCCGGACAGGGGGATAAATGAGCAGTTCTTC
CASYPDRGINEQFF
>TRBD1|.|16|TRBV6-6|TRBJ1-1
TGTGCCAGCAGTTATAAGACAGGGGGGAGATACACTGAAGCTTTCTTT
CASSYKTGGRYTEAFF
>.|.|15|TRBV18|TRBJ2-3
TGTGCCAGCTCAGCAGTAGAAGAAAGCACAGATACGCAGTATTTT
CASSAVEESTDTQYF
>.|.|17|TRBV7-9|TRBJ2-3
TGTGCCAGCAATCCTCGCGGGGACATCCAAATCACAGATACGCAGTATTTT
CASNPRGDIQITDTQYF
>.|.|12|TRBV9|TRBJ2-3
TGTGCCAGCAGCGTTGGGGGAGATACGCAGTATTTT
CASSVGGDTQYF
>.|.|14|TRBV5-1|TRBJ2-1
TGCGCCAGCAGCTTCGGGCAGACACCCAATGAGCAGTTCTTC
CASSFGQTPNEQFF
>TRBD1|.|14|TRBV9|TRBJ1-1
TGTGCCAGCAGCGGGAGGGGGCTTAACACTGAAGCTTTCTTT
CASSGRGLNTEAFF
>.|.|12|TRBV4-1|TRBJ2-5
TGCGCCAGCAGCCATTACGGACCGGAGCAGTACTTC
CASSHYGPEQYF
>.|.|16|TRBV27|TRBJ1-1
TGTGCCAGCAGTCCCAATAGCGTCAGGGCCAACACTGAAGCTTTCTTT
CASSPNSVRANTEAFF
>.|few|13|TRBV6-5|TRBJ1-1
TGTGCCAGCAGTTACTCGGGGGCGAGTGAAGCTTTCTTT
CASSYSGASEAFF
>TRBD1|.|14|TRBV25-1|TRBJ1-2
TGTGCCAGCAGTGGTATTCGGGACAGCGCGCGCTACACCTTC
CASSGIRDSARYTF
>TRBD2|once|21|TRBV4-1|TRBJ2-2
TGCGCCAGCAGCTCCAGGCTGGGGGGTCTAGCGGGAGGGCCCCGCACCGGGGAGCTGTTTTTT
CASSSRLGGLAGGPRTGELFF
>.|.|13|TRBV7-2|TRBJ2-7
TGTGCCAGCAGCTTAGAGGCCGAAGGGGAGCAGTACTTC
CASSLEAEGEQYF